The 20 T cell receptor beta chains presented below share a single source sample, sequenced in a study of OX40 agonist ivuxolimab in advanced cancers. The protocol was immunoSEQ multiplex PCR, while the TCRdb copy is restricted to in-frame clones and leaves out a portion. In the table there are 34,000 or so clones, 75% to 85% of which are singletons. Sample: CD4+ or CD8+ T cells sorted from blood, taken in a trial of the OX40 agonist ivuxolimab. The receptor set was obtained from an adult with an advanced solid tumor such as melanoma, head and neck, liver or kidney cancer.

CDR3 in DNA: TGTGCCAGCAGCTCCTCCTCTGGAAACACCATATATTTT. Translated, it gives CASSSSSGNTIYF. This chain joins TRBV5-4 and TRBJ1-3; unclear D gene. Trimming cost V 3 bases and J 0 bases, with 4 bases left between them. Germline-derived CDR1 and CDR2 are SGHNT and YYREEE (reference sequence). CDR3 size: 13 residues. Variable domain in full (rest from reference TRBV5-4 and TRBJ1-3): ETGVTQSPTHLIKTRGQQVTLRCSSQSGHNTVSWYQQALGQGPQFIFQYYREEENGRGNFPPRFSGLQFPNYSSELNVNALELDDSALYLCASSSSSGNTIYFGEGSWLTVV.

The chain couples TRBV18 to TRBJ2-3; TRBD2 matches at 8 bases. V lost 5 bases to trimming and J lost 4 bases; unmatched junction nucleotides: 8. Germline V lookup: CDR1 KGHSH, CDR2 LQKENI. This CDR3 comprises 15 residues. The CDR3 sequence: CASSVSAGVSDTQYF. Written as DNA, the CDR3 is TGTGCCAGCTCAGTATCAGCGGGAGTTTCAGATACGCAGTATTTT.

The chain has TRBV28 and TRBJ2-3, with 7 bases identical to TRBD2. V trimming: 2 bases; J trimming: 5 bases; junction bases outside the gene matches: 7. Germline CDR1 MDHEN, CDR2 SYDVKM. The CDR3 runs 15 residues. CDR3 bases: TGTGCCAGCAGTTTAATGGCTAGCGGCGGAGATACGCAGTATTTT. Its protein product is CASSLMASGGDTQYF.

V is TRBV5-1 and J is TRBJ2-7, with 12 bases matching TRBD2. The V gene end was trimmed by 3 bases and the J gene end by 2 bases; junction bases not matched to a gene: 6. Looked up from germline, CDR1 is SGHRS and CDR2 is YFSETQ. This CDR3 is built from 16 residues. The CDR3 DNA reads as TGCGCCAGCAGCTCTACGACTAGCGGGAGCCCCTACGAGCAGTACTTC. Encoded protein: CASSSTTSGSPYEQYF.

This chain joins TRBV5-4 and TRBJ1-3; D remains unclear. The V gene's germline CDR1 is SGHNT and CDR2 YYREEE (reference sequence). Trimming took 0 bases from V and 0 from J, leaving 7 bases between them. The CDR3 length is 15 residues. The CDR3 DNA reads as TGTGCCAGCAGCTTGGGTGGTTCCTCTGGAAACACCATATATTTT. Encoded protein: CASSLGGSSGNTIYF.

The V and J genes are TRBV9 and TRBJ1-3; 9 nucleotides agree with TRBD1. Germline trimming cut 0 bases from V and 4 bases from J; bases unmatched to any gene: 5. Germline V CDR1 and CDR2: SGDLS, YYNGEE. The CDR3 covers 16 residues. The CDR3 is CASSVVPQGAGNTIYF. The CDR3 coding sequence is TGTGCCAGCAGCGTAGTCCCACAGGGGGCCGGAAACACCATATATTTT.

This chain joins TRBV5-1 and TRBJ2-1; D is possibly TRBD1 (5 bases). V lost 5 bases, J lost 7 bases, and 13 bases lay in between. This CDR3 comprises 13 residues. Germline-derived CDR1 and CDR2 are SGHRS and YFSETQ. Here the CDR3 DNA reads TGCGCCAGCAGACCCCCTAGGGGTAATGAGCAGTTCTTC. It yields the protein CASRPPRGNEQFF.

The gene calls are TRBV28 and TRBJ2-1; 7 bases align to TRBD2. The CDR3 spans 13 residues. Germline trimming cut 6 bases from V and 10 bases from J; bases unmatched to any gene: 9. Germline CDR1 MDHEN, CDR2 SYDVKM. In DNA, the CDR3 is TGTGCCAGCAGCTGGGGGGGGATCCAGGAGCAGTTCTTC. Its protein is CASSWGGIQEQFF.

The chain carries TRBV7-2 and TRBJ2-1; 16 bases match TRBD2. The CDR3 is 16 residues long. V dropped 5 bases and J dropped 6; count of bases not matched to a gene: 4. Germline assignment: CDR1 SGHTA and CDR2 FQGNSA. Written as DNA, the CDR3 is TGTGCCAGCAGCACGGGACTAGCGGGAGGGTCCAATGAGCAGTTCTTC. Translation: CASSTGLAGGSNEQFF.

The chain employs TRBV7-7 and TRBJ2-6, with D unresolved. This CDR3 comprises 13 residues. Germline V gene lookup returns CDR1 SSHAT and CDR2 FNYEAQ (reference sequence). V shed 7 bases and J shed 5 bases, with 9 bases lying between them. For the CDR3, the DNA is TGTGCCAGCACACAAAGTCGGGCCAACGTCCTGACTTTC. Translated, it gives CASTQSRANVLTF.

The rearrangement links TRBV28 to TRBJ1-6; 7 bases line up with TRBD1. CDR3 size: 14 residues. Germline loops: CDR1 MDHEN, CDR2 SYDVKM. V trimming: 6 bases; J trimming: 2 bases; junction bases outside the gene matches: 1. This CDR3 reads CASRDRTYNSPLHF. The CDR3 DNA follows: TGTGCCAGCAGGGACAGGACCTATAATTCACCCCTCCACTTT.

A single count supports this clone. The chain carries TRBV6-6 and TRBJ1-1, with a tentative D call TRBD1 (5 bases). Germline V gene lookup returns CDR1 MNHNY and CDR2 SVGAGI (reference sequence). V was trimmed by 6 bases and J by 5 bases, leaving 16 bases between them. The CDR3 consists of 14 residues. CDR3 sequence reads: CASSLISQETEAFF. The DNA of the CDR3 is TGTGCCAGCAGCTTAATCTCACAGGAGACTGAAGCTTTCTTT.

V and J are TRBV11-3 and TRBJ2-2, with 9 bases fitting TRBD1. The CDR3 contains 15 residues. The J segment lost 6 bases and the V segment lost 5 bases, leaving 7 bases of the junction unmatched. CDR1 and CDR2 (germline): SGHNT, YENEEA. The CDR3 loop is CASSAWGQGAGELFF. For the CDR3, the DNA is TGTGCCAGCAGCGCATGGGGACAGGGAGCCGGGGAGCTGTTTTTT.

The chain carries TRBV28 and TRBJ2-7; possibly TRBD1 or TRBD2 for D (6 bases each). V was pared by 5 bases and J by 2 bases, with 13 bases between. The CDR3 loop spans 14 amino acids. The V gene's germline CDR1 is MDHEN and CDR2 SYDVKM. The CDR3 sequence is CASSMEGGPYEQYF. The CDR3 nucleotides read TGTGCCAGCAGTATGGAGGGGGGCCCCTACGAGCAGTACTTC.

This clone has more than one count but fewer than ten. This sequence joins TRBV5-5 and TRBJ1-1; 9 bases fit TRBD1. The CDR3 loop spans 14 amino acids. Germline V CDR1 and CDR2: SGHKS, YYEKEE (reference sequence). V lost 4 bases to trimming and J lost 4 bases; unmatched junction nucleotides: 5. CDR3 protein: CASSRGQGSTEAFF. The CDR3 DNA follows: TGTGCCAGCAGCCGAGGACAGGGGAGCACTGAAGCTTTCTTT.

The V and J genes are TRBV5-4 and TRBJ2-2; D is possibly TRBD1 or TRBD2 (7 bases each). V was clipped by 4 bases and J by 5 bases, with 18 bases between them. This CDR3 is built from 16 residues. Germline CDR1 is SGHNT and CDR2 is YYREEE (reference sequence). The CDR3 nucleotides are TGTGCCAGCAGCCGCATGGGCAGGGGGGGGACCGGGGAGCTGTTTTTT. This translates into CASSRMGRGGTGELFF.

This rearrangement joins TRBV6-6 to TRBJ1-1; no clear D gene. The V gene's germline CDR1 is MNHNY and CDR2 SVGAGI (reference sequence). The CDR3 loop spans 13 amino acids. Trimming removed 6 bases at V and 1 base at J, with 9 bases between. In nucleotides, the CDR3 is TGTGCCAGCAGCCTGGACGGGAACACTGAAGCTTTCTTT. This gives the protein CASSLDGNTEAFF.

The chain couples TRBV4-3 to TRBJ1-2, with D unresolved. Trimming stripped 6 bases from V and 4 bases from J, with 15 bases between. Germline V gives CDR1 LGHNA, CDR2 YSLEER. The CDR3 extends over 14 amino acids. The CDR3 bases are TGCGCCAGCAGGCAGGCAGGCCGTTCCTATGGCTACACCTTC. Translation gives CASRQAGRSYGYTF.

The chain combines TRBV19 with TRBJ1-1, with 8 bases aligning to TRBD1. The CDR3 loop spans 13 amino acids. V lost 6 bases, J lost 2 bases, and 2 bases stayed unmatched. Looked up from germline, CDR1 is LNHDA and CDR2 is SQIVND (reference sequence). CDR3 sequence: CASSGQGNTEAFF. The CDR3 DNA reads TGTGCCAGTAGCGGACAGGGAAACACTGAAGCTTTCTTT. The complete variable domain, with remaining parts taken from reference TRBV19 and TRBJ1-1, reads DGGITQSPKYLFRKEGQNVTLSCEQNLNHDAMYWYRQDPGQGLRLIYYSQIVNDFQKGDIAEGYSVSREKKESFPLTVTSAQKNPTAFYLCASSGQGNTEAFFGQGTRLTVV.

Only a few counts were recorded for this clone. The genes are TRBV7-2 and TRBJ2-2, with D maybe TRBD2 (5 bases). The V gene lost 2 bases and the J gene lost 7 bases, with 14 bases spanning the gap. The length of the CDR3 is 15 residues. Germline V gives CDR1 SGHTA, CDR2 FQGNSA. In nucleotides, the CDR3 is TGTGCCAGCAGCTTATCAAGCGGCAATGGCGGGGAGCTGTTTTTT. Amino acids: CASSLSSGNGGELFF.